This TCR beta chain was identified during a study of blood T cell repertoires in COVID-19. The overall study: Samples of COVID-19 (acute and convalescent) were obtained from the United States, Italy and Spain. Sources were T cells, B-cell-depleted T cells, or PBMCs; the material itself was cDNA or gDNA.

Per the original methods: Quantification of nucleated cells was approximated via reference gene primer amplification. Libraries were prepared by immunoSEQ multiplex PCR; TCRdb keeps only in-frame clonotypes and omits some of them. V, J and clone size are taken as reported in that table, and D and trimming were inferred from the DNA itself. The repertoire includes 25,000 to 35,000 clones, approximately 80% of them detected once, and about two fifths sits in the top ten. V gave up 4 bases and J gave up 5 bases, with 16 bases separating them. Germline CDR1 reads SGHNT; CDR2 reads YYREEE (reference sequence). This CDR3 has 14 amino acids. This clone was recorded only once.

Sample: peripheral blood. V is TRBV5-4 and J is TRBJ2-7; D is possibly TRBD1 (6 bases). The sequence was obtained from an elderly woman with acute or convalescent COVID-19. CDR3 region: CASSHRDNDNEQYF. In DNA, the CDR3 is TGTGCCAGCAGCCACCGGGACAACGATAACGAGCAGTACTTC.